The text below deals with one T cell receptor (beta chain). Its specificity is unknown. The data originate from a study of tumor and adjacent non-tumor tissue in lung cancer. Study-wide background: There were fewer than 15 adenocarcinoma, a couple of squamous cell carcinoma and 1 small cell lung cancer cases. The study, taken as a whole, reports: Tumor TCR diversity, when higher, was linked to shorter survival.

RNA was extracted from bulk tissue without any cell sorting. CDR3 length: 14 residues. Germline CDR1 and CDR2: MNHEY and SVGAGI. The library came from three nested PCR rounds adapted from ARM-PCR protocols. TCRdb re-analysed the multiplex PCR reads in MiXCR, keeping a single row per CDR3 protein. The sample lists 95,000 to 150,000 distinct CDR3 sequences, around three fifths occurring once. The source material was lung tumor tissue. This TCR was recovered from a young man with non-small cell lung cancer. The chain employs TRBV6-5 and TRBJ2-7, with 11 positions matching TRBD1. Written as DNA, the CDR3 is TGTACCAACAGTTCACAAGGACAGGGGGCTGTGCAGTACTTC. It codes for CTNSSQGQGAVQYF.